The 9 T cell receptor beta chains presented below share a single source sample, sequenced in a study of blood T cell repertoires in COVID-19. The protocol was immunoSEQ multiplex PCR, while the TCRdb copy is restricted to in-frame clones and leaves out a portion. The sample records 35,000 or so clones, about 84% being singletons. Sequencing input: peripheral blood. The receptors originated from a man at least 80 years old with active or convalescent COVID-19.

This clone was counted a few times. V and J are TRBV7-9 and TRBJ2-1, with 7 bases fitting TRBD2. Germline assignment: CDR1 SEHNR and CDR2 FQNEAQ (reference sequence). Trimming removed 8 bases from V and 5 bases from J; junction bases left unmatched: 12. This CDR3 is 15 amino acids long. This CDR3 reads CASLLAGDLHNEQFF. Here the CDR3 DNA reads TGTGCCAGCCTACTTGCGGGAGATCTACACAATGAGCAGTTCTTC.

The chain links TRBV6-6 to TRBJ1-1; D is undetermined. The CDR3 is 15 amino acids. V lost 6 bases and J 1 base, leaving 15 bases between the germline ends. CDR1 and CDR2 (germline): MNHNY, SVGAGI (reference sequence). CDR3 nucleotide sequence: TGTGCCAGCAGCAATGAACAGCAAGCGAACACTGAAGCTTTCTTT. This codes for CASSNEQQANTEAFF.

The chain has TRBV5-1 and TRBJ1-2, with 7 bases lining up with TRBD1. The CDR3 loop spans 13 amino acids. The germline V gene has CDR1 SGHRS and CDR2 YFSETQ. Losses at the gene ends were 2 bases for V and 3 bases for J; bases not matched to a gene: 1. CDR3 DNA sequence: TGCGCCAGCAGCTTCGACAGGGACTATGGCTACACCTTC. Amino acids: CASSFDRDYGYTF.

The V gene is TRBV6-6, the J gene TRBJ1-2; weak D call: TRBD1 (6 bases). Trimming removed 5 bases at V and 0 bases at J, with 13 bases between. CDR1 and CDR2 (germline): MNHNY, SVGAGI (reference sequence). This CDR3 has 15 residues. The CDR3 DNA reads TGTGCCAGCAGTGCCGGGGGGCGAGCTAACTATGGCTACACCTTC. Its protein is CASSAGGRANYGYTF.

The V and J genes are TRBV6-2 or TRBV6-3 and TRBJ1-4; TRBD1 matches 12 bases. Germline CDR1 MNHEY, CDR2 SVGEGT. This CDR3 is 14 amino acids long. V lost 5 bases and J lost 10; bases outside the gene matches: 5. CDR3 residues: CASSGTGGLRKLFF. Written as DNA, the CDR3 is TGTGCCAGCAGTGGGACAGGGGGCTTGCGAAAACTGTTTTTT.

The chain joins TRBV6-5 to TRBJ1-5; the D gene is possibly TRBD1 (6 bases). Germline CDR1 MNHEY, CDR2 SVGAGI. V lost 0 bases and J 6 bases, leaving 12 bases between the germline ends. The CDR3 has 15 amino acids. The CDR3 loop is CASSYSWGQAQPQHF. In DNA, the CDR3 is TGTGCCAGCAGTTACTCTTGGGGGCAGGCTCAGCCCCAGCATTTT.

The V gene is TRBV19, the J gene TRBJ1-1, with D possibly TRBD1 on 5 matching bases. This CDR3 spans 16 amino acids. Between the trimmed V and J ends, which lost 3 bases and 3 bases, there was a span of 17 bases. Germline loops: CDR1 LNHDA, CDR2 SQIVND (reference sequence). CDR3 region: CASSIPSGVPDTEAFF. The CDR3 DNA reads TGTGCCAGTAGTATCCCCTCGGGGGTTCCGGACACTGAAGCTTTCTTT. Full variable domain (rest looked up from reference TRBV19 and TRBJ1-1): DGGITQSPKYLFRKEGQNVTLSCEQNLNHDAMYWYRQDPGQGLRLIYYSQIVNDFQKGDIAEGYSVSREKKESFPLTVTSAQKNPTAFYLCASSIPSGVPDTEAFFGQGTRLTVV.

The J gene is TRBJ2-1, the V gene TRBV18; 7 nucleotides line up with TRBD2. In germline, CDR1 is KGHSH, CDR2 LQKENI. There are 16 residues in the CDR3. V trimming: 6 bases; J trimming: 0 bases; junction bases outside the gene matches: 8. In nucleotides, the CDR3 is TGTGCCAGCTCCCCCGTGGGGGGGGACTCCTACAATGAGCAGTTCTTC. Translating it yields CASSPVGGDSYNEQFF. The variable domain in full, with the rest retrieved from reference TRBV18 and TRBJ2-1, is NAGVMQNPRHLVRRRGQEARLRCSPMKGHSHVYWYRQLPEEGLKFMVYLQKENIIDESGMPKERFSAEFPKEGPSILRIQQVVRGDSAAYFCASSPVGGDSYNEQFFGPGTRLTVL.

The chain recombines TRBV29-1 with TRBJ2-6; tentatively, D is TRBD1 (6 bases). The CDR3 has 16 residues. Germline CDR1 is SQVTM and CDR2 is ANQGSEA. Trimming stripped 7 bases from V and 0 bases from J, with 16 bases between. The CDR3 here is CSAQQGVSSGANVLTF. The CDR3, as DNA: TGCAGCGCTCAACAGGGTGTGAGCTCTGGGGCCAACGTCCTGACTTTC.